This T cell receptor beta chain was profiled in a study of T cell responses to AZD1222 COVID-19 vaccine (dated by TCRdb to about 2021). Regarding the study in general: AZD1222 recipients whose second dose came at about 4 weeks and those whose second dose came at about 12 weeks were combined into one group, since spike-specific TCR depth and breadth did not differ between the two schedules. Trial participants were enrolled by age into 18-55, 56-69 and 70-plus year subgroups, with roughly 160, 29 and 62 TCR-sequenced participants respectively. A total of 233 trial participants underwent TCR sequencing, of whom roughly 210 received two doses of AZD1222 and some 26 received two doses of the MenACWY control vaccine. Broader findings and caveats from the paper: CD4 TCRs associated with the vaccine covered the entire spike protein, and the dominant responses were in regions 160-218 and 743-854. Conclusions about previously exposed vaccinees are limited, since just a handful of AZD1222 recipients were seropositive for SARS-CoV-2 at baseline. The 56-69-year group was small, and its depth increase did not reach significance, likely because of low power. Participants were mostly white British, with more females than males. The authors suggested clonal diversity may have been underestimated. A significant rise in spike-specific TCR breadth and depth was observed after two AZD1222 doses relative to day 0 and relative to MenACWY recipients. Reportedly, close to half of the unique spike-specific TCRs recognized epitopes lying outside the regions that are mutated in the B.1.351 and B.1.1.7 variants. Because no day 14 peak-response samples were available, the repertoires could be characterized only after the peak T cell response.

The CDR3 regions of human TCRbeta chains were analyzed by immunosequencing. The published analysis was carried out like this. Repertoire TCRs were matched against a reference library of SARS-CoV-2-specific TCRs generated with the MIRA antigen-specificity platform. Breadth was defined as the fraction of unique TCRs that were SARS-CoV-2-associated, and depth was defined as the fraction of total T cells that were SARS-CoV-2-associated. Using the MIRA data, each spike-specific TCR was mapped to the spike region that the TCR reacts to and placed in a CD4 or CD8 class. Log10-transformed breadth and depth values were compared by one-way ANOVA with Sidak's multiple comparisons tests. TCRdb took over this immuneACCESS table, retaining in-frame rearrangements with V and J assigned. Such tables are incomplete; in checked studies, under half of the missing clones stem from an unresolved V gene, and the remainder is unexplained. That table gives V, J and clone size, and the DNA gave D and trimming. This sample is represented by about 130,000 clones; about 86% of them were singletons. The ten largest account for approximately 12% of the sample.

The time point label of this sample denotes: baseline before first vaccination. Samples from vaccinated people were obtained from the UK trials COV001 and COV002, which included a single-blind randomized controlled phase 2/3 trial of AZD1222 (ChAdOx1 nCoV-19) in healthy adults. For TCRbeta chain sequencing, PBMC samples from trial participants were taken at day 0 and at day 28 after the second dose. About this clone: Its antigen remains undetermined. No much larger clone is present one base from it, and per-base qualities are unavailable.

Including the terminal cysteine and phenylalanine, the CDR3 comprises 16 residues. Of the read, only the CDR3 DNA is kept; its 48 bases are in frame from base 1. CDR1 and CDR2 were assigned from the germline V gene (reference sequence) as SEHNR and FQNEAQ. A distance of 9 bases separates the germline ends of V and J, which lose 1 base and 0 bases respectively. Source: peripheral blood, taken on day 0 of AZD1222 vaccination. The sequence came from an adult in good health. The V and J genes are TRBV7-9 and TRBJ2-2; the D gene cannot be resolved reliably. CDR3 protein: CASSLVPRTNTGELFF. The sequence in DNA is TGTGCCAGCAGCTTAGTACCACGAACGAACACCGGGGAGCTGTTTTTT.